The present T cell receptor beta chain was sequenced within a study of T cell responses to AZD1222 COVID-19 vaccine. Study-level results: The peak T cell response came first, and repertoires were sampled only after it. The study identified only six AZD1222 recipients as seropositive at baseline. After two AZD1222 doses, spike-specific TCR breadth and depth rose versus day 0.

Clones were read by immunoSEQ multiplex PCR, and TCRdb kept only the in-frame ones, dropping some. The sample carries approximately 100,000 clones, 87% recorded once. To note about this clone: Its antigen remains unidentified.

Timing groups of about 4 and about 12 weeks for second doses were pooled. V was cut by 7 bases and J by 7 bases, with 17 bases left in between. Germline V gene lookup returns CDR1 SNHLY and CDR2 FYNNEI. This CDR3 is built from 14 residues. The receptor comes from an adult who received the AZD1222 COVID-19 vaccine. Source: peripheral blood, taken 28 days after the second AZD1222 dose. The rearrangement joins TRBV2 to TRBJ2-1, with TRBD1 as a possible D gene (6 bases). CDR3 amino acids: CASTPYREKNEQFF. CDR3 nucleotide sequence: TGTGCCAGCACCCCATACAGGGAGAAGAATGAGCAGTTCTTC.